Listed below are T cell receptor beta chains from one sample, sequenced in a study of cytomegalovirus exposure and HLA in healthy donors. Measured with immunoSEQ multiplex PCR; TCRdb has only the in-frame clones, and not every one. This table has hundreds of thousands of clones, roughly 87% appearing once. The sample taken for sequencing was PBMCs. The receptors here all came from a man aged 18 to 29 in good health and CMV-seropositive. Both conserved end residues are part of each CDR3. The order of the fields is J gene, clone size, V gene, D gene, CDR3 DNA, CDR3 protein. D genes are given only for firm matches. Size tells how often a clone was seen (once, few, many) or the class of an expanded clone, and some rows leave it out.

>TRBJ2-2|few|TRBV4-1|NA
TGCGCCAGCAGCCAAGCGGCGGACACCGGGGAGCTGTTTTTT
CASSQAADTGELFF
>TRBJ1-4|NA|TRBV10-2|TRBD1
TGCGCCAGCAGGATCGGACAGGGAGCAGCGGATGAAAAACTGTTTTTT
CASRIGQGAADEKLFF
>TRBJ2-7|NA|TRBV5-1|TRBD2
TGCGCCAGCGCTGCCCTAGCGGGAGGGTTAGGATGGTCTTACGAGCAGTACTTC
CASAALAGGLGWSYEQYF
>TRBJ1-2|NA|TRBV30|NA
TGTGCCTGGAGTCCATATCAGGGCTTTTCCTTC
CAWSPYQGFSF
>TRBJ2-3|NA|TRBV6-5|NA
TGTGCCAGCAGTTACTCGGCCCAGTTAGATACGCAGTATTTT
CASSYSAQLDTQYF
>TRBJ1-2|NA|TRBV27|TRBD1
TGTGCCAGCAGTTCTGGACAGGGCTATGGCTACACCTTC
CASSSGQGYGYTF
>TRBJ1-2|NA|TRBV10-3|TRBD1
TGTGCCATCAGTGACGGACAGGGCCCCTATGGCTACACCTTC
CAISDGQGPYGYTF
>TRBJ2-7|NA|TRBV5-4|NA
TGTGCCAGCAGCTTGGACTTCTCCTACGAGCAGTACTTC
CASSLDFSYEQYF
>TRBJ1-1|once|TRBV27|TRBD1
TGTGCCAGCAGTTTGACAGGGGGCCTATTCACTGAAGCTTTCTTT
CASSLTGGLFTEAFF
>TRBJ2-5|NA|TRBV28|TRBD2
TGTGCCAGCAACAAAGCGGGAGGGGGAGAGACCCAGTACTTC
CASNKAGGGETQYF
>TRBJ1-5|once|TRBV30|NA
TGTGCCTGGAGTGTTTCCGCCAATCAGCCCCAGCATTTT
CAWSVSANQPQHF
>TRBJ2-1|NA|TRBV6-1|NA
TGTGCCAGCGGGCCGTTCAGCTCCTACAATGAGCAGTTCTTC
CASGPFSSYNEQFF
>TRBJ1-1|NA|TRBV7-2|NA
TGTGCCAGCAGCTTATTAGGTACTGAAGCTTTCTTT
CASSLLGTEAFF
>TRBJ1-5|NA|TRBV6-1|NA
TGTGCCAGCAGTGTAGGGGTTCGGAATGACCAGCCCCAGCATTTT
CASSVGVRNDQPQHF
>TRBJ1-5|NA|TRBV18|NA
TGTGCCAGCTCCGCGCGGGACACAAATCAGCCCCAGCATTTT
CASSARDTNQPQHF
>TRBJ2-7|NA|TRBV5-1|TRBD2
TGCGCCAGCAGCTTAGGACTAGCGGATATATCCTACGAGCAGTACTTC
CASSLGLADISYEQYF
>TRBJ2-3|NA|TRBV4-2|TRBD1
TGTGCCAGCAGCCAAGAGTCGGGACAGGGCACAGATACGCAGTATTTT
CASSQESGQGTDTQYF
>TRBJ1-2|NA|TRBV28|TRBD1
TGTGCCAGCAGGGGGGGACAGGGAGTGTATGGCTACACCTTC
CASRGGQGVYGYTF
>TRBJ1-5|NA|TRBV19|TRBD1
TGTGCCAGTATCCCGACAGGGGGTAGCAATCAGCCCCAGCATTTT
CASIPTGGSNQPQHF